The 27 T cell receptor beta chains reported below all come from one sample, sequenced in a study of control samples from healthy donors and cancer patients (dated by TCRdb to about 2020). Libraries were made using the immunoSEQ multiplex PCR assay. Not all clones reach the TCRdb copy of this immuneACCESS table, which keeps in-frame sequences only. Checked studies attribute under half of the gap to unresolved V genes and leave the rest unexplained. The sample table lists over 100,000 clones, 88% of them with a count of one. Roughly 3.3% of the sample belongs to the ten largest clones. Sequenced material: blood. These receptor sequences come from a man aged 40-55 years in good health.

The chain employs TRBV2 and TRBJ1-2, with a tentative D call TRBD1 (5 bases). This CDR3 region has 11 residues. Germline CDR1 reads SNHLY; CDR2 reads FYNNEI. Trimming shortened V by 7 bases and J by 5 bases, and 8 bases separated the two germline ends. The CDR3 coding sequence is TGTGCCAGCATGCAGGGATATGGCTACACCTTC. Translated, it gives CASMQGYGYTF. The complete variable domain, with remaining parts taken from reference TRBV2 and TRBJ1-2, reads EPEVTQTPSHQVTQMGQEVILRCVPISNHLYFYWYRQILGQKVEFLVSFYNNEISEKSEIFDDQFSVERPDGSNFTLKIRSTKLEDSAMYFCASMQGYGYTFGSGTRLTVV.

The chain has TRBV3-1 (or the pseudogene TRBV3-2) and TRBJ1-6; D call uncertain. The CDR3 loop spans 14 amino acids. Germline V lookup: CDR1 LGHDT, CDR2 YNNKEL (reference sequence). Deletions cut 2 bases from V and 9 bases from J, with 11 bases between. This CDR3 reads CASSQSVFGSPLHF. The DNA of the CDR3 is TGTGCCAGCAGCCAATCAGTCTTCGGTTCACCCCTCCACTTT.

This clone was counted once. This chain joins TRBV7-9 and TRBJ2-7; 9 nucleotides match TRBD1. The CDR3 has 13 residues. V lost 6 bases and J lost 4; bases outside the gene matches: 4. Germline V lookup: CDR1 SEHNR, CDR2 FQNEAQ (reference sequence). CDR3 protein: CASRGTGIYEQYF. The CDR3 DNA sequence: TGTGCCAGCAGGGGGACAGGGATTTACGAGCAGTACTTC.

The CDR3 region is CASSSGTGAEAFF. CDR3 nucleotide sequence: TGTGCCAGCAGCTCCGGGACAGGGGCTGAAGCTTTCTTT. V is TRBV6-4 and J is TRBJ1-1; 10 bases are a match to TRBD1. The length of the CDR3 is 13 residues. J lost 6 bases, V lost 6 bases, and 4 bases had no gene match. CDR1 and CDR2 from the germline V gene are MRHNA and SNTAGT.

The chain couples TRBV15 to TRBJ2-7; the D gene is possibly TRBD2 (5 bases). Germline assignment: CDR1 LNHNV and CDR2 YYDKDF (reference sequence). Trimming stripped 1 base from V and 3 bases from J, with 13 bases between. CDR3 length: 15 amino acids. In nucleotides, the CDR3 is TGTGCCACCAGCAGAGGTCGGGAACAGAGCTACGAGCAGTACTTC. It codes for CATSRGREQSYEQYF.

The chain combines TRBV9 with TRBJ1-2, with 8 bases fitting TRBD1. V lost 0 bases and J lost 7; bases outside the gene matches: 11. CDR1 is SGDLS and CDR2 is YYNGEE in the germline V gene. The CDR3 extends over 16 amino acids. The CDR3 nucleotides are TGTGCCAGCAGCGTAGCTGAGCAGGGGGCATTTGGTGGCTACACCTTC. It is translated as CASSVAEQGAFGGYTF.

This chain links TRBV10-1 with TRBJ1-2, with no clear D. The V end was cut by 3 bases, the J end by 3 bases, with 14 bases between. Germline V lookup: CDR1 WNHNN, CDR2 SYGVQD (reference sequence). This CDR3 spans 15 amino acids. The CDR3 here is CASSDYSGSYYGYTF. DNA of the CDR3: TGCGCCAGCAGTGATTATTCCGGGTCGTACTATGGCTACACCTTC.

The V call is TRBV7-3, the J call TRBJ2-2, with 10 bases that match TRBD2. This CDR3 region has 17 residues. CDR1 is SGHTA, CDR2 FQGTGA, per germline. V lost 1 base, J lost 2 bases, and 4 bases stayed unmatched. CDR3 DNA: TGTGCCAGCAGCTTAATAGCGGGGGGCCTTAACACCGGGGAGCTGTTTTTT. Translating it yields CASSLIAGGLNTGELFF.

The J gene is TRBJ1-1, the V gene TRBV5-1, with D perhaps TRBD1 (6 bases). The CDR3 loop spans 17 amino acids. V gave up 1 base and J gave up 1 base, with 17 bases separating them. CDR1 and CDR2 from the germline V gene are SGHRS and YFSETQ. In nucleotides, the CDR3 is TGCGCCAGCAGCTTGAACAGGGTTGGGGAGGGGAACACTGAAGCTTTCTTT. It encodes CASSLNRVGEGNTEAFF.

V is TRBV7-8 and J is TRBJ2-7; D call uncertain. Per the germline V gene, CDR1 is SGHVS and CDR2 is FQNEAQ. Trimming removed 1 base from V and 0 bases from J, with 7 bases in between. There are 14 residues in the CDR3. CDR3 DNA: TGTGCCAGCAGCTTAGGGCAGCTCTCCTACGAGCAGTACTTC. Protein product: CASSLGQLSYEQYF. The full variable domain, in which reference TRBV7-8 and TRBJ2-7 provide the parts outside the CDR3, is GAGVSQSPRYKVAKRGQDVALRCDPISGHVSLFWYQQALGQGPEFLTYFQNEAQLDKSGLPSDRFFAERPEGSVSTLKIQRTQQEDSAVYLCASSLGQLSYEQYFGPGTRLTVT.

The CDR3 region has the DNA TGTGCCACGGGCAGGGGGCAGAGTTTTTTCTACGAGCAGTACTTC. It is translated as CATGRGQSFFYEQYF. This chain joins TRBV7-9 and TRBJ2-7; 8 nucleotides match TRBD1. Trimming removed 10 bases from V and 3 bases from J; junction bases left unmatched: 14. This CDR3 region has 15 residues. CDR1 is SEHNR, CDR2 FQNEAQ, per germline (reference sequence).

The chain employs TRBV5-1 and TRBJ1-2; D gene uncertain. In germline, CDR1 is SGHRS, CDR2 YFSETQ. This CDR3 comprises 13 residues. V was trimmed by 4 bases and J by 6 bases, leaving 13 bases between them. The CDR3 DNA reads TGCGCCAGCAGCGAGGATACTAGGCATGGCTACACCTTC. It specifies CASSEDTRHGYTF. The whole variable domain, filled in from reference TRBV5-1 and TRBJ1-2, reads KAGVTQTPRYLIKTRGQQVTLSCSPISGHRSVSWYQQTPGQGLQFLFEYFSETQRNKGNFPGRFSGRQFSNSRSEMNVSTLELGDSALYLCASSEDTRHGYTFGSGTRLTVV.

The V call is TRBV7-2, the J call TRBJ2-1, with TRBD2 matching 14 bases. Trimming cost V 6 bases and J 12 bases; bases outside gene matches: 10. Germline V gene lookup returns CDR1 SGHTA and CDR2 FQGNSA. This CDR3 is built from 15 residues. The DNA of the CDR3 is TGTGCCAGCAGTTCCGGGACTAGCGGGGGAGAGGGGCAGTTCTTC. As protein: CASSSGTSGGEGQFF.

V is TRBV2 and J is TRBJ2-7; 9 bases agree with TRBD2. Per the germline V gene, CDR1 is SNHLY and CDR2 is FYNNEI. The junction had 2 bases not matched to a gene; V was cut back by 1 base and J by 1 base. The CDR3 is made up of 15 amino acids. The CDR3 protein is CASSEGRGGSYEQYF. CDR3 coding DNA: TGTGCCAGCAGTGAAGGGCGGGGGGGATCCTACGAGCAGTACTTC. Supplemented by reference TRBV2 and TRBJ2-7, the full variable domain reads EPEVTQTPSHQVTQMGQEVILRCVPISNHLYFYWYRQILGQKVEFLVSFYNNEISEKSEIFDDQFSVERPDGSNFTLKIRSTKLEDSAMYFCASSEGRGGSYEQYFGPGTRLTVT.

The chain couples TRBV7-9 to TRBJ2-3, with TRBD2 as a possible D gene (7 bases). Germline assignment: CDR1 SEHNR and CDR2 FQNEAQ (reference sequence). Trimming pared 2 bases from V and 0 bases from J, leaving 15 bases between. CDR3 size: 17 residues. CDR3 in DNA: TGTGCCAGCAGCTTATTGGTCGCGGGGGCTAGCACAGATACGCAGTATTTT. Its protein product is CASSLLVAGASTDTQYF.

This clone was observed a single time. The chain combines TRBV9 with TRBJ2-7, with 11 bases that match TRBD1. Germline V gene sequence: CDR1 SGDLS, CDR2 YYNGEE. With 3 bases clipped from V and 4 bases from J, the junction kept 6 bases outside the gene matches. The CDR3 has 15 amino acids. CDR3 region: CASSEGQGAGYEQYF. The CDR3 nucleotides are TGTGCCAGCAGCGAAGGACAGGGGGCTGGTTACGAGCAGTACTTC.

This chain connects TRBV11-3 to TRBJ2-7; D may be TRBD1 (5 bases). Trimming left V 5 bases short and J 7 bases short, with 24 bases between. Germline V gene lookup returns CDR1 SGHNT and CDR2 YENEEA. The CDR3 is made up of 16 amino acids. The DNA of the CDR3 is TGTGCCAGCAGCAACCCCGTGGGCAGGGTATCTCGAGAGCAGTACTTC. Its protein product is CASSNPVGRVSREQYF.

V gene TRBV18 combines with J gene TRBJ2-1; D is ambiguous. Germline CDR1 KGHSH, CDR2 LQKENI. The CDR3 is 17 amino acids. Trimming removed 1 base at V and 0 bases at J, with 13 bases between. This chain's CDR3 is CASSPLPPSSSYNEQFF. CDR3 sequence (DNA): TGTGCCAGCTCACCACTCCCCCCCAGCAGCTCCTACAATGAGCAGTTCTTC.

The V gene is TRBV9, the J gene TRBJ1-5, with D possibly being TRBD1 (6 bases). Germline CDR1 and CDR2: SGDLS and YYNGEE. Between the trimmed V and J ends, which lost 4 bases and 0 bases, there was a span of 11 bases. The CDR3 is 15 residues long. The CDR3 reads CASSTRGGSNQPQHF. The CDR3 DNA is TGTGCCAGCAGCACGCGAGGGGGTAGCAATCAGCCCCAGCATTTT.

In this sample, this clone turned up once. The chain joins TRBV4-3 to TRBJ2-6; D may match TRBD1 or TRBD2 (5 bases each). The CDR3 is made up of 17 amino acids. Germline CDR1 LGHNA, CDR2 YSLEER. V was pared by 4 bases and J by 1 base, with 14 bases between. CDR3: CASSPTGGGSGANVLTF. CDR3 nucleotide sequence: TGCGCCAGCAGCCCAACGGGTGGGGGTTCTGGGGCCAACGTCCTGACTTTC.

The rearrangement links TRBV7-9 to TRBJ2-2; 7 bases are a match to TRBD2. Germline lookup yields CDR1 SEHNR and CDR2 FQNEAQ (reference sequence). V lost 5 bases to trimming and J lost 0 bases; unmatched junction nucleotides: 6. This CDR3 is built from 16 residues. The CDR3 bases are TGTGCCAGCAGCGGGGAGGGGCCTCCGAACACCGGGGAGCTGTTTTTT. This translates into CASSGEGPPNTGELFF.

The chain joins TRBV10-1 to TRBJ2-4, with a tentative D call TRBD1 (6 bases). Between the trimmed V and J ends, which lost 0 bases and 0 bases, there was a span of 24 bases. CDR3 length equals 21 residues. The germline V gene encodes CDR1 WNHNN and CDR2 SYGVQD (reference sequence). The CDR3 is CASSESLETGPQVLAKNIQYF. CDR3 sequence (DNA): TGCGCCAGCAGTGAGTCGTTAGAAACAGGGCCCCAAGTACTAGCCAAAAACATTCAGTACTTC.

V and J are TRBV21-1 and TRBJ2-4; the D call of TRBD1 is as the table states it, not checked on the DNA. TRBV21-1 is tagged as a pseudogene. CDR3 length equals 15 residues. CDR3 DNA: TGTGCCAGCAGCAATCCGACAGGGACAAAAAACATTCAGTACTTC. Its translation: CASSNPTGTKNIQYF.

J is TRBJ2-2 and V is TRBV24-1; a weak D match, TRBD1 (5 bases). The length of the CDR3 is 16 residues. The V end was cut by 0 bases, the J end by 1 base, with 8 bases between. CDR1 and CDR2 from the germline V gene are KGHDR and SFDVKD. CDR3 DNA: TGTGCCACCAGTGATTTGGGCAGGGTGAACACCGGGGAGCTGTTTTTT. It specifies CATSDLGRVNTGELFF.

The CDR3 DNA reads as TGTGCCAGCGGACAGGGGGCCGATCAGCCCCAGCATTTT. This codes for CASGQGADQPQHF. This chain uses TRBV18 with TRBJ1-5, with 11 bases that match TRBD1. This CDR3 is 13 amino acids long. Unmatched junction bases numbered 2, after V lost 8 bases and J lost 5 bases. Germline V gene lookup returns CDR1 KGHSH and CDR2 LQKENI.

The V and J genes are TRBV4-2 and TRBJ2-2; tentative D call: TRBD2 (6 bases). This CDR3 is built from 18 residues. Germline values: CDR1 LGHNA, CDR2 YNFKEQ. Trimming took off 5 bases at V and 1 base at J, with 20 bases between the two ends. The CDR3 is CASSSKVYAGRNTGELFF. Written as DNA, the CDR3 is TGTGCCAGCAGCTCCAAGGTTTATGCGGGGAGGAACACCGGGGAGCTGTTTTTT.

This chain uses TRBV9 with TRBJ2-1; 11 bases fit TRBD2. CDR3 length: 13 residues. Germline loops: CDR1 SGDLS, CDR2 YYNGEE. V was pared by 3 bases and J by 9 bases, with 2 bases of the junction left unmatched. CDR3 in amino acids: CASSGGTSGEQFF. As DNA, the CDR3 is TGTGCCAGCAGCGGAGGGACTAGCGGTGAGCAGTTCTTC. The complete variable domain, with remaining parts taken from reference TRBV9 and TRBJ2-1, reads DSGVTQTPKHLITATGQRVTLRCSPRSGDLSVYWYQQSLDQGLQFLIQYYNGEERAKGNILERFSAQQFPDLHSELNLSSLELGDSALYFCASSGGTSGEQFFGPGTRLTVL.